This paragraph reports one T cell receptor beta chain. This record belongs to a study of monozygotic twins with inflammatory bowel disease. The CDR3 runs 14 residues. Germline V gene data show CDR1 as SQVTM and CDR2 as ANQGSEA. Each CDR3 protein gets one entry in TCRdb, which reprocessed the 5' RACE reads and gives no DNA. The sample totals more than 85,000 distinct CDR3 sequences. Material: blood. The chain combines TRBV29-1 with TRBJ2-6; as DNA is missing, the TRBD2 call by TCRdb cannot be tested. The clonotype comes from a human donor with ulcerative colitis or Crohn's disease, or a healthy co-twin of an affected twin (not recorded which). The CDR3 sequence: CSVLAGAGANVLTF.